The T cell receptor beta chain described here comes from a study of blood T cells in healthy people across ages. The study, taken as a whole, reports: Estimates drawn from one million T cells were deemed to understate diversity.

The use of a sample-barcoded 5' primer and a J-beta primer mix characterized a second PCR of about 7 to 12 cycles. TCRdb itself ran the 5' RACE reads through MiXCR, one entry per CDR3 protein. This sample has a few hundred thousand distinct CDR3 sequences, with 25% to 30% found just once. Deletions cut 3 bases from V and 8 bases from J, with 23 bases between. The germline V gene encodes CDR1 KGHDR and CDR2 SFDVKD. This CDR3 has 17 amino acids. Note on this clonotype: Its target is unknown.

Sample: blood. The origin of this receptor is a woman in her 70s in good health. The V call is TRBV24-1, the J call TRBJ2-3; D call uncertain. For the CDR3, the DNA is TGTGCCACCAGTGATACACGAGGATCCCGCCTTTCAGCTACGCAGTATTTT. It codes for CATSDTRGSRLSATQYF.